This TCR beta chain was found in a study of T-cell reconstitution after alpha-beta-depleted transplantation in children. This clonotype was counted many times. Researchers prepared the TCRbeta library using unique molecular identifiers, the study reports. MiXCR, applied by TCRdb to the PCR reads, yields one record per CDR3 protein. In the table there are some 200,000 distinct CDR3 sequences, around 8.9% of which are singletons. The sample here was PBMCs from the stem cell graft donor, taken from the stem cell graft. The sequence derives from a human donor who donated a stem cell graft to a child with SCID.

This CDR3 reads CASSEHGGKETQYF. The CDR3 coding sequence is TGTGCCAGCAGTGAGCACGGGGGCAAAGAGACCCAGTACTTC. V usage is TRBV2 and J usage is TRBJ2-5, with D possibly called TRBD1 or TRBD2 (6 bases each). Trimming stripped 3 bases from V and 3 bases from J, with 11 bases between. Germline V gives CDR1 SNHLY, CDR2 FYNNEI. CDR3 length equals 14 residues. Full variable domain (rest looked up from reference TRBV2 and TRBJ2-5): EPEVTQTPSHQVTQMGQEVILRCVPISNHLYFYWYRQILGQKVEFLVSFYNNEISEKSEIFDDQFSVERPDGSNFTLKIRSTKLEDSAMYFCASSEHGGKETQYFGPGTRLLVL.